Following are 5 T cell receptor beta chains from one sample sequenced in a study of molecular identifiers for immune sequencing clone quantification. From the PCR reads, TCRdb called clonotypes with MiXCR, one entry per CDR3 protein. This sample has about 510,000 distinct CDR3 sequences, with roughly 26% found just once. The sequenced material came from naive CD8+ T cells from blood, with Jurkat cell RNA spiked in. Subset noted: FACS-sorted CD8+CD4-CCR7+CD45RA+ naive T cells. These receptors originate from a human donor in good health. Some libraries in this study had Jurkat cell RNA spiked in.

The chain recombines TRBV12-3 or TRBV12-4 with TRBJ2-5; TRBD2 matches 10 bases. Trimming removed 3 bases from V and 2 bases from J; junction bases left unmatched: 9. The CDR3 contains 17 residues. Here the CDR3 reads CASSLISGGLKQETQYF. In DNA, the CDR3 is TGTGCCAGCAGTTTGATTAGCGGGGGGCTCAAGCAAGAGACCCAGTACTTC.

Points on this clonotype: A much larger clonotype is one base distant, so this may be a read error. This chain joins TRBV6-5 and TRBJ2-1; no definite D call. The CDR3 length is 15 residues. V shed 8 bases and J shed 9 bases, with 23 bases lying between them. From germline, CDR1 is MNHEY and CDR2 SVGAGI. This chain's CDR3 is CASAAGPTSLGEQFF. The CDR3 DNA follows: TGTGCCAGCGCGGCCGGGCCGACATCGCTCGGTGAGCAGTTCTTC.

The J gene is TRBJ1-1, the V gene TRBV9; D is undetermined. Germline V lookup: CDR1 SGDLS, CDR2 YYNGEE. V was clipped by 3 bases and J by 1 base, with 16 bases between them. This CDR3 contains 16 residues. The CDR3 sequence is CASSAADGEWNTEAFF. The CDR3 DNA reads as TGTGCCAGCAGCGCTGCGGACGGAGAATGGAACACTGAAGCTTTCTTT. Using reference TRBV9 and TRBJ1-1 for the parts outside the CDR3, the full variable domain is DSGVTQTPKHLITATGQRVTLRCSPRSGDLSVYWYQQSLDQGLQFLIQYYNGEERAKGNILERFSAQQFPDLHSELNLSSLELGDSALYFCASSAADGEWNTEAFFGQGTRLTVV.

As to this clonotype: A much larger clone lies one base from this, so it may be a read error. V and J are TRBV20-1 and TRBJ2-7; D is uncertain. CDR1 and CDR2 (germline): DFQATT, SNEGSKA (reference sequence). This CDR3 is built from 13 residues. Trimming shortened V by 3 bases and J by 2 bases, and 11 bases separated the two germline ends. The DNA for the CDR3 is TGCAGTGCTAGGGATCAGTACCCCTACGAGCAGTACTTC. Translated, it gives CSARDQYPYEQYF.

This clonotype was found a few times. J is TRBJ2-2 and V is TRBV29-1; D could derive from TRBD1 or TRBD2 (6 bases each). V was cut by 4 bases and J by 4 bases, with 13 bases left in between. The CDR3 is made up of 14 amino acids. CDR1 and CDR2 from the germline V gene are SQVTM and ANQGSEA. This chain's CDR3 is CSVVAGHRTGELFF. The CDR3 DNA is TGCAGCGTTGTCGCGGGACATCGCACCGGGGAGCTGTTTTTT.